This TCR beta chain appears in the sequencing data of a study of response to subunit inactivated influenza vaccine. Whole-study results and caveats: There was a suggestion from the authors that each seasonal influenza vaccination recruits few new T cells.

CDR3 length: 12 residues. V lost 6 bases and J lost 7, with 15 bases in between. CDR1 and CDR2 from the germline V gene are DFQATT and SNEGSKA (reference sequence). This clonotype showed up many times. Antigen: not known. TCRdb independently ran MiXCR on the RT-PCR reads; one entry per CDR3 protein. Altogether over 450,000 distinct CDR3 sequences are present, around 13% being singletons, with the ten largest covering under 15%. The input for sequencing was PBMCs from blood, taken about 40 days after vaccination. This TCR came from a man in his fifties who received an inactivated influenza vaccine. The rearrangement uses TRBV20-1 and TRBJ1-1, with a weak D call TRBD1 (6 bases). The CDR3 protein is CSAIPTGYEAFF. The CDR3 nucleotides are TGCAGTGCCATACCGACAGGATATGAAGCTTTCTTT.